This TCR beta chain was documented in a study of CD8+ T cells in alopecia areata. About the research overall: Treatment of the treated patients consisted of oral tofacitinib, 5 to 10 mg twice daily.

Isolated RNA was reverse transcribed into cDNA used as the sequencing template. The protocol was immunoSEQ multiplex PCR, while the TCRdb copy is restricted to in-frame clones and leaves out a portion. The data show hundreds of thousands of clones, with over 60% seen just once and roughly 1.2% held by the top ten. Treatment described: oral pan-JAK inhibitor, 5-10 mg twice daily. Alopecia areata patients had lesional scalp punch biopsies and peripheral blood taken from them. The germline CDR1 and CDR2 sequences are MNHEY and SMNVEV (reference sequence). The CDR3 loop spans 12 amino acids. General observations from the study: Persistence of many expanded lesional clones was seen in scalp and blood during tofacitinib. Scalp clonality decreased significantly with tofacitinib, and so did expanded CD8+ clones among the top 100.

About this clone itself: Its specificity is not known.

The receptor was derived from a human donor with alopecia areata. Sequencing used CD4+ T cells sorted from blood, obtained around week 44, from a patient treated with tofacitinib. This chain links TRBV27 with TRBJ1-2; D is ambiguous. The CDR3 DNA sequence: TGTGCGAGTAGGACGTTCGACTATGGCTACACCTTC. The encoded protein is CASRTFDYGYTF.